The clone carrying this TCR beta chain was observed a handful of times. Antigen specificity is unknown. The data derive from a study of vaccination and CD4 T cells after COVID-19. Background on the study: The authors used overlapping spike peptides from SARS-CoV-2, HCoV-NL63, HCoV-OC43 and HCoV-229E to stimulate cells.

Described treatment: approximately 10-day PBMC culture with coronavirus spike peptide pools or control peptides (ViraFEST assay). With peptide pools, ViraFEST first expanded antigen-specific T cells and afterwards sequenced their TCRs. PBMC cultures, at approximately 2 million cells per well, received 8 to 10 IU/ml IL-2 and 9 to 10 ug/ml peptide pools. In germline, CDR1 is MNHNS, CDR2 SASEGT. The V end lost 6 bases, the J end lost 0 bases, and 17 bases lay between the germline ends. The CDR3 has 16 amino acids. Cultured CD4+ T cell DNA underwent sequencing with the Oncomine TCR Beta short-read assay. TCRdb reprocessed the PCR reads via MiXCR and lists one record per CDR3 protein. The sample lists fewer than 11,000 distinct CDR3 sequences, 35% to 50% occurring once.

The source is a human donor who had recovered from COVID-19. The sequenced sample was CD4+ T cells from blood, cultured in vitro. The chain carries TRBV6-1 and TRBJ1-1; the D gene is possibly TRBD1 (6 bases). The CDR3 region has the DNA TGTGCCAGCAGGCCCCGGGGTAGGACAGTGAACACTGAAGCTTTCTTT. This sequence encodes CASRPRGRTVNTEAFF.